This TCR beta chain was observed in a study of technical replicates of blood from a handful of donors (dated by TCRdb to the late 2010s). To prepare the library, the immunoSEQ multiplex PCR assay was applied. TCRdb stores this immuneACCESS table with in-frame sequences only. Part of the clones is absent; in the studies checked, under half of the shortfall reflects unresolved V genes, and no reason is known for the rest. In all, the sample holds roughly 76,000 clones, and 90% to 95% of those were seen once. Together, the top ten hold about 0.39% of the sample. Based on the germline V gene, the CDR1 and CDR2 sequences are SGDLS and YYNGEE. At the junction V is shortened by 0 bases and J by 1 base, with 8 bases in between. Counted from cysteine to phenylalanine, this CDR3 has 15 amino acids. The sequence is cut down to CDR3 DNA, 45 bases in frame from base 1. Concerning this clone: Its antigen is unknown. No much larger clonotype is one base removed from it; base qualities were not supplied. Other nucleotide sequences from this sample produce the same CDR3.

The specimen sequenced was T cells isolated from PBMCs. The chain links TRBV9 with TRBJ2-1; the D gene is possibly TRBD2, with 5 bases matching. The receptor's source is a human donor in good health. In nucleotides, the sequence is TGTGCCAGCAGCGTAGAAAGCGGATCCTACAATGAGCAGTTCTTC. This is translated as CASSVESGSYNEQFF.